Listed below are T cell receptor beta chains from one sample, sequenced in a study of T cell changes during pregnancy in multiple sclerosis. The table came from immunoSEQ multiplex PCR; TCRdb's copy has only in-frame clones and leaves some out. Here the sample spans 40,000 to 60,000 clones, roughly 95% being singletons. The sample here was CD4+ T cells from peripheral blood mononuclear cells, taken in the third trimester of pregnancy. Source of these receptors: a female donor with multiple sclerosis, enrolled in a pregnancy study. CDR3s include the opening cysteine and the closing phenylalanine or tryptophan. D genes are given only for firm matches. Not every row has a clone size; where given, it reads once, few, many or a size class.

d_call: .; clone_size: .; j_call: TRBJ2-7; cdr3_length: 15; v_call: TRBV5-1; cdr3_nt: TGCGCCAGCAGCCTGGCCCGGGTCCCCCCGAGCCAGCAGTACTTC; cdr3_aa: CASSLARVPPSQQYF
d_call: TRBD2; clone_size: .; j_call: TRBJ2-3; cdr3_length: 18; v_call: TRBV9; cdr3_nt: TGTGCCAGCAGCCCCACGGGACTAGCGGGGGGCCTACGCAATACGCAGTATTTT; cdr3_aa: CASSPTGLAGGLRNTQYF
d_call: .; clone_size: .; j_call: TRBJ2-4; cdr3_length: 17; v_call: TRBV19; cdr3_nt: TGTGCCAGTAGTATAGATCAGGGAACCCCCTTCGTGAACATTCAGTACTTC; cdr3_aa: CASSIDQGTPFVNIQYF
d_call: .; clone_size: .; j_call: TRBJ2-5; cdr3_length: 12; v_call: TRBV29-1; cdr3_nt: TGCAGCGTTGCGTCCAGCCAAGAGACCCAGTACTTC; cdr3_aa: CSVASSQETQYF
d_call: TRBD2; clone_size: .; j_call: TRBJ2-5; cdr3_length: 16; v_call: TRBV9; cdr3_nt: TGTGCCAGCAGCGTTCGACTAGCGGGACTACAAGAGACCCAGTACTTC; cdr3_aa: CASSVRLAGLQETQYF
d_call: .; clone_size: .; j_call: TRBJ1-3; cdr3_length: 16; v_call: TRBV18; cdr3_nt: TGTGCCAGCTCACCACCGTTCCTCTCCCCTGGAAACACCATATATTTT; cdr3_aa: CASSPPFLSPGNTIYF
d_call: .; clone_size: .; j_call: TRBJ2-5; cdr3_length: 13; v_call: TRBV4-3; cdr3_nt: TGCGCCAGCAGCCAAGTCTCAGAAGAGACCCAGTACTTC; cdr3_aa: CASSQVSEETQYF
d_call: TRBD1; clone_size: .; j_call: TRBJ1-3; cdr3_length: 14; v_call: TRBV2; cdr3_nt: TGTGCCAGCGAACAGGGGTTCTCTGGAAACACCATATATTTT; cdr3_aa: CASEQGFSGNTIYF
d_call: .; clone_size: .; j_call: TRBJ2-5; cdr3_length: 15; v_call: TRBV5-1; cdr3_nt: TGCGCCAGCAGCGAAAGTACCGGGAGCCGTGAGACCCAGTACTTC; cdr3_aa: CASSESTGSRETQYF
d_call: .; clone_size: .; j_call: TRBJ2-1; cdr3_length: 13; v_call: TRBV11-3; cdr3_nt: TGTGCCAGCAGCCCCAGCTCCTACAATGAGCAGTTCTTC; cdr3_aa: CASSPSSYNEQFF
d_call: TRBD1; clone_size: .; j_call: TRBJ2-1; cdr3_length: 11; v_call: TRBV29-1; cdr3_nt: TGCAGCGTTGAAGATGGACAGGGGTCGTTCTTC; cdr3_aa: CSVEDGQGSFF
d_call: TRBD1; clone_size: once; j_call: TRBJ2-5; cdr3_length: 16; v_call: TRBV5-5; cdr3_nt: TGTGCCAGCAGCTTGGAAGGGGGCGGTGGTCAAGAGACCCAGTACTTC; cdr3_aa: CASSLEGGGGQETQYF
d_call: .; clone_size: once; j_call: TRBJ2-1; cdr3_length: 13; v_call: TRBV7-8; cdr3_nt: TGTGCCAGCAGCTTAGGTCAGGTCTATGAGCAGTTCTTC; cdr3_aa: CASSLGQVYEQFF
d_call: TRBD1; clone_size: .; j_call: TRBJ2-5; cdr3_length: 13; v_call: TRBV5-4; cdr3_nt: TGTGCCAGCAGCAGGACAGGGATAGAGACCCAGTACTTC; cdr3_aa: CASSRTGIETQYF
d_call: TRBD2; clone_size: once; j_call: TRBJ2-5; cdr3_length: 15; v_call: TRBV5-1; cdr3_nt: TGCGCCAGCAGCTGGGGTAGCGGGGTAAAAGAGACCCAGTACTTC; cdr3_aa: CASSWGSGVKETQYF
d_call: TRBD1; clone_size: .; j_call: TRBJ2-5; cdr3_length: 16; v_call: TRBV4-1; cdr3_nt: TGCGCCACCGCTAAAAGGGACAGGGGAATTGGGGAGACCCAGTACTTC; cdr3_aa: CATAKRDRGIGETQYF
d_call: .; clone_size: .; j_call: TRBJ2-5; cdr3_length: 14; v_call: TRBV5-6; cdr3_nt: TGTGCCAGCAGCTTGTTCTCCAGGGAAGAGACCCAGTACTTC; cdr3_aa: CASSLFSREETQYF
d_call: TRBD2; clone_size: .; j_call: TRBJ2-5; cdr3_length: 18; v_call: TRBV7-9; cdr3_nt: TGTGCCAGCAGGACTTCCGGGACTAGCGGGAGGAGGCAAGAGACCCAGTACTTC; cdr3_aa: CASRTSGTSGRRQETQYF
d_call: TRBD2; clone_size: .; j_call: TRBJ2-5; cdr3_length: 15; v_call: TRBV6-1; cdr3_nt: TGTGCCAGCAGTCCCGGACTAGCGTCACGAGAGACCCAGTACTTC; cdr3_aa: CASSPGLASRETQYF
d_call: .; clone_size: .; j_call: TRBJ2-5; cdr3_length: 11; v_call: TRBV25-1; cdr3_nt: TGTGCCAGCAGTGCCAAAGAGACCCAGTACTTC; cdr3_aa: CASSAKETQYF
d_call: TRBD1; clone_size: .; j_call: TRBJ1-2; cdr3_length: 15; v_call: TRBV6-6; cdr3_nt: TGTGCCAGCAGTTACGGGGGACAGAGACCCCTTGGCTACACCTTC; cdr3_aa: CASSYGGQRPLGYTF
d_call: TRBD1; clone_size: .; j_call: TRBJ2-2; cdr3_length: 18; v_call: TRBV4-3; cdr3_nt: TGCGCCAGCAGCCGCCGGACAGGGGGAAATTTTAACACCGGGGAGCTGTTTTTT; cdr3_aa: CASSRRTGGNFNTGELFF
d_call: TRBD1; clone_size: .; j_call: TRBJ1-2; cdr3_length: 14; v_call: TRBV7-8; cdr3_nt: TGTGCCAGCAGCCTCGGGCAGGGGGTCGATGGCTACACCTTC; cdr3_aa: CASSLGQGVDGYTF
d_call: .; clone_size: .; j_call: TRBJ2-6; cdr3_length: 15; v_call: TRBV30; cdr3_nt: TGTGCCTGGAGTACAGGGTTTTCTGGGGCCAACGTCCTGACTTTC; cdr3_aa: CAWSTGFSGANVLTF
d_call: .; clone_size: .; j_call: TRBJ2-1; cdr3_length: 20; v_call: TRBV21-1; cdr3_nt: TGTGCCAGCAGCAAAGCCCACCCGTTCTGGCAAGCGGGCCCTGTGGTAGAGCAGTTCTTC; cdr3_aa: CASSKAHPFWQAGPVVEQFF